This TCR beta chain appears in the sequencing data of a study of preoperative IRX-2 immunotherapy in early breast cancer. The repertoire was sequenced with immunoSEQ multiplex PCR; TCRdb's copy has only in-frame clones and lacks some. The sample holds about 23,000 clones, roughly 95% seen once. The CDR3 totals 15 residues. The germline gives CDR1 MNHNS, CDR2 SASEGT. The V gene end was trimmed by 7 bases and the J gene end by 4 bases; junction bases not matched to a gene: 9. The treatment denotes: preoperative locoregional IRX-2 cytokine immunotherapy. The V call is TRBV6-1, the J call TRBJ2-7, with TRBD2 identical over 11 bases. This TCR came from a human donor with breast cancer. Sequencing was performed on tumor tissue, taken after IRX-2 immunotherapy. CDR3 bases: TGTGCCAGCAACACGCTAGCGGGGGGTAATTACGAGCAGTACTTC. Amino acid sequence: CASNTLAGGNYEQYF.